Following are 29 T cell receptor beta chains from one sample sequenced in a study of T cell repertoires in cytomegalovirus infection. No antigen has been assigned to these receptors. One entry per CDR3 protein, called by TCRdb with MiXCR from the reads. The data hold around 47,000 distinct CDR3 sequences, with about 18% observed a single time. The sample in question was CD8+ T cells from cultured PBMCs, obtained from culture after CMV antigen stimulation. The receptors were gathered from a human donor in good health (CMV status not recorded). Some clones in this sample may be carry-over from other donors' samples.

The chain uses TRBV20-1 and TRBJ2-1; TRBD1 matches at 9 bases. CDR1 is DFQATT and CDR2 is SNEGSKA in the germline V gene (reference sequence). The CDR3 has 13 amino acids. The J segment lost 5 bases and the V segment lost 5 bases, leaving 4 bases of the junction unmatched. The CDR3 DNA is TGCAGTGCTTCGGACAGGGGCGACAATGAGCAGTTCTTC. Its translation: CSASDRGDNEQFF.

The rearrangement joins TRBV6-6 to TRBJ1-2, with TRBD1 as a possible D gene (6 bases). This CDR3 comprises 15 residues. Deletions cut 4 bases from V and 4 bases from J, with 16 bases between. Germline V gene sequence: CDR1 MNHNY, CDR2 SVGAGI (reference sequence). CDR3 in DNA: TGTGCCAGCAGTTCGGAGGGGGGGGTCCTCTATGGCTACACCTTC. Translated: CASSSEGGVLYGYTF.

CDR3 residues: CASSPSEGSEQYF. The CDR3 bases are TGTGCCAGCAGTCCCTCTGAGGGCAGCGAGCAGTACTTC. This chain joins TRBV28 and TRBJ2-7; tentative D call: TRBD2 (5 bases). The V gene lost 5 bases and the J gene lost 6 bases, with 14 bases spanning the gap. Germline-derived CDR1 and CDR2 are MDHEN and SYDVKM. CDR3 length: 13 residues.

This clonotype was detected a few times. The chain couples TRBV6-1 to TRBJ1-3; D gene ambiguous. CDR1 is MNHNS and CDR2 is SASEGT in the germline V gene. The CDR3 is made up of 13 amino acids. V was pared by 8 bases and J by 2 bases, with 10 bases between. CDR3 nucleotides: TGTGCCAGCGAAGGGTCCGCTGGAAACACCATATATTTT. Protein product: CASEGSAGNTIYF.

This chain joins TRBV12-3 or TRBV12-4 and TRBJ1-2; the D is unclear. This CDR3 is 13 amino acids long. Trimming pared 3 bases from V and 4 bases from J, leaving 9 bases between. The CDR3 bases are TGTGCCAGCAGTTTGACGGCTGCCTATGGCTACACCTTC. It yields the protein CASSLTAAYGYTF.

This clonotype has more than one count but fewer than ten. The gene calls are TRBV7-2 and TRBJ2-1, with TRBD2 matching over 8 bases. The CDR3 length is 18 residues. With 3 bases clipped from V and 8 bases from J, the junction kept 18 bases outside the gene matches. CDR1 is SGHTA and CDR2 is FQGNSA in the germline V gene. DNA of the CDR3: TGTGCCAGCAGCTTGCCAATATCCGGGGGGGACGGCCCCGATGAGCAGTTCTTC. This gives the protein CASSLPISGGDGPDEQFF.

This clonotype was counted a few times. The V call is TRBV2, the J call TRBJ2-3; no clear D gene. Per germline, CDR1 SNHLY and CDR2 FYNNEI. V was cut by 4 bases and J by 2 bases, with 10 bases left in between. The CDR3 is 14 amino acids. The CDR3, as DNA: TGTGCCAGCAGTGGGAGCCAGACCACAGATACGCAGTATTTT. It codes for CASSGSQTTDTQYF.

This chain connects TRBV6-5 to TRBJ2-3; no firm D call. This CDR3 spans 15 amino acids. The germline V gene encodes CDR1 MNHEY and CDR2 SVGAGI. V gave up 3 bases and J gave up 0 bases, with 10 bases separating them. The CDR3 nucleotides read TGTGCCAGCAGTTATGGATTTTCTAGCACAGATACGCAGTATTTT. It codes for CASSYGFSSTDTQYF.

As regards this clonotype: The conserved closing phenylalanine or tryptophan is absent in this CDR3, likely reflecting a read error. This chain links TRBV12-3 or TRBV12-4 with TRBJ2-5, with D hard to call. The CDR3 sequence is 13 residues long. With 2 bases removed from V and 4 bases from J, the gap between germline ends came to 8 bases. This CDR3 reads CASSLSVRETQYL. DNA for the CDR3: TGTGCCAGCAGTTTAAGTGTCCGAGAGACCCAGTACTTG.

This chain connects TRBV27 to TRBJ2-5; D gene unclear. Trimming removed 5 bases at V and 2 bases at J, with 12 bases between. The CDR3 totals 14 residues. Germline-derived CDR1 and CDR2 are MNHEY and SMNVEV (reference sequence). CDR3 bases: TGTGCCAGCAGTCCCGGCAGGTCACAAGAGACCCAGTACTTC. Translation gives CASSPGRSQETQYF.

The genes are TRBV7-2 and TRBJ2-1; D might be TRBD2 (7 bases). The germline gives CDR1 SGHTA, CDR2 FQGNSA. V lost 5 bases and J 9 bases, leaving 20 bases between the germline ends. There are 15 residues in the CDR3. CDR3 sequence (DNA): TGTGCCAGCAGCCAACGGGGGGCCCGCGGGGGTGAGCAGTTCTTC. This sequence encodes CASSQRGARGGEQFF.

The chain employs TRBV6-6 and TRBJ1-1, with D perhaps TRBD1 (5 bases). Between the trimmed V and J ends, which lost 6 bases and 5 bases, there was a span of 16 bases. This CDR3 has 14 residues. Germline CDR1 MNHNY, CDR2 SVGAGI (reference sequence). Here the CDR3 DNA reads TGTGCCAGCAGCCTTACGAGGGGAGGTACTGAAGCTTTCTTT. It yields the protein CASSLTRGGTEAFF.

A few counts support this clonotype. The rearrangement joins TRBV27 to TRBJ2-7; the match to TRBD1 covers 7 bases. Losses at the gene ends were 8 bases for V and 1 base for J; bases not matched to a gene: 8. CDR3 length: 14 amino acids. Germline CDR1 MNHEY, CDR2 SMNVEV (reference sequence). This CDR3 is CASAGGWNSYEQYF. DNA of the CDR3: TGTGCCAGCGCAGGGGGTTGGAATTCCTACGAGCAGTACTTC.

The sample holds a few counts of this clonotype. Here the CDR3 DNA reads TGTGCCAGCAGCGTAGATACTAGCGGGGGGGCCTACAATGAGCAGTTCTTC. This encodes CASSVDTSGGAYNEQFF. V gene TRBV9 combines with J gene TRBJ2-1, with 13 nucleotides matching TRBD2. CDR1 is SGDLS, CDR2 YYNGEE, per germline. The CDR3 runs to 17 residues. Trimming took 0 bases from V and 2 from J; bases not matched to a gene: 2.

The V and J genes are TRBV4-2 and TRBJ2-1; D call uncertain. V lost 0 bases and J 10 bases, leaving 10 bases between the germline ends. The CDR3 sequence is 13 residues long. From germline, CDR1 is LGHNA and CDR2 YNFKEQ. In DNA form, the CDR3 reads TGTGCCAGCAGCCAAGATCTAGGTGGAGAGCAGTTCTTC. As protein: CASSQDLGGEQFF.

This clonotype was counted a few times. The chain is built from TRBV4-1 and TRBJ1-2; D perhaps matches TRBD1 (5 bases). Trimming took 1 base from V and 4 from J, leaving 13 bases between them. The germline V gene encodes CDR1 MGHRA and CDR2 YSYEKL. The CDR3 is 15 residues long. CDR3 DNA: TGCGCCAGCAGCCAAGTGCGGGGGGGTACCTATGGCTACACCTTC. Translating gives CASSQVRGGTYGYTF.

J is TRBJ2-5 and V is TRBV5-6; 12 nucleotides agree with TRBD1. Germline CDR1 SGHDT, CDR2 YYEEEE. After removal of 2 bases from V and 5 bases from J, the junction contained 7 bases not matched to a gene. This CDR3 has 16 amino acids. CDR3 sequence: CASSFSRDRGRETQYF. CDR3 nucleotides: TGTGCCAGCAGCTTCTCCCGGGACAGGGGGCGGGAGACCCAGTACTTC.

This chain connects TRBV11-2 to TRBJ1-3; D gene ambiguous. Germline CDR1 reads SGHAT; CDR2 reads FQNNGV. The CDR3 is made up of 11 amino acids. V lost 8 bases to trimming and J lost 3 bases, with 5 bases between them. The CDR3 coding sequence is TGTGCCAGCTACCGTGGAAACACCATATATTTT. Protein sequence: CASYRGNTIYF.

V is TRBV4-1 and J is TRBJ1-6; tentatively, D is TRBD1 (6 bases). The ends were cut back, 4 bases at V and 0 bases at J, with 16 bases in the middle. CDR3 length equals 18 residues. The germline V gene has CDR1 MGHRA and CDR2 YSYEKL. CDR3 bases: TGCGCCAGCAGCCTACGAGGGGGGCTCAGCTCCTATAATTCACCCCTCCACTTT. Protein sequence: CASSLRGGLSSYNSPLHF.

V gene TRBV6-5 combines with J gene TRBJ2-7, with D unresolved. Per the germline V gene, CDR1 is MNHEY and CDR2 is SVGAGI. V dropped 5 bases and J dropped 2 bases, with 13 bases sitting between them. The CDR3 spans 14 residues. As DNA, the CDR3 is TGTGCCAGCAGTCCCACAGATTCCGCCTACGAGCAGTACTTC. It translates to CASSPTDSAYEQYF.

In its sample, this clonotype was seen a few times. In DNA form, the CDR3 reads TGTGCCAGCAGAGCGGTCGGACAGGATGCGAACACCATATATTTT. Amino acids: CASRAVGQDANTIYF. The chain is built from TRBV6-2 or TRBV6-3 and TRBJ1-3, with 7 positions matching TRBD1. CDR3 length: 15 residues. The germline CDR1 and CDR2 sequences are MNHEY and SVGEGT. Trimming took 6 bases from V and 7 from J; bases not matched to a gene: 12.

As for this clonotype: A junction end diverges from the germline sequence, so it may reflect a read error. CDR3 nucleotide sequence: TGTGCCAGCAGTTTTACAGGGACAGGTGAAGCTATCTTT. This encodes CASSFTGTGEAIF. V gene TRBV12-3 or TRBV12-4 combines with J gene TRBJ1-1, with TRBD1 matching over 8 bases. This CDR3 has 13 residues.

This clonotype was recorded many times. The chain has TRBV7-2 and TRBJ2-7; D is tentatively TRBD1 or TRBD2 (5 bases each). CDR3 length equals 15 residues. From germline, CDR1 is SGHTA and CDR2 FQGNSA. Trimming removed 5 bases at V and 9 bases at J, with 23 bases between. This CDR3 reads CASSPAGWPSRGQYF. The CDR3 DNA sequence: TGTGCCAGCAGCCCAGCAGGGTGGCCCTCTCGGGGGCAGTACTTC.

The rearrangement uses TRBV6-5 and TRBJ2-1; the D is unclear. The V gene's germline CDR1 is MNHEY and CDR2 SVGAGI. CDR3 length: 13 amino acids. Trimming removed 0 bases from V and 8 bases from J, with 8 bases in between. CDR3 sequence reads: CASSYSPWDEQFF. The CDR3 region has the DNA TGTGCCAGCAGTTACTCCCCCTGGGATGAGCAGTTCTTC.

The CDR3 nucleotides read TGTGCCAGCAGCCTACGACCAGGCGGGGGTGAAAAACTGTTTTTT. As protein: CASSLRPGGGEKLFF. The chain couples TRBV11-2 to TRBJ1-4; TRBD1 might be the D (5 bases). The germline V and J ends were trimmed by 5 bases and 7 bases, with 17 bases remaining between them. Germline V gene lookup returns CDR1 SGHAT and CDR2 FQNNGV. The CDR3 is made up of 15 amino acids.

This clonotype was observed a handful of times. The V and J genes are TRBV4-1 and TRBJ2-4; D remains unclear. Germline CDR1 and CDR2: MGHRA and YSYEKL. The CDR3 has 15 amino acids. V shed 2 bases and J shed 4 bases, with 12 bases lying between them. CDR3 region: CASSQHGTGKNIQYF. The CDR3 DNA follows: TGCGCCAGCAGCCAACACGGAACGGGTAAAAACATTCAGTACTTC.

This clonotype was picked up a small number of times. This chain joins TRBV29-1 and TRBJ2-3; D remains unclear. The germline V gene has CDR1 SQVTM and CDR2 ANQGSEA. The V and J ends lost 3 bases and 4 bases respectively, with 2 bases between them. The CDR3 consists of 10 residues. CDR3 sequence reads: CSVEADTQYF. In nucleotides, the CDR3 is TGCAGCGTTGAGGCAGATACGCAGTATTTT.

The rearrangement uses TRBV6-1 and TRBJ2-7; TRBD2 might be the D (6 bases). Germline V lookup: CDR1 MNHNS, CDR2 SASEGT. CDR3 length: 14 amino acids. V shed 2 bases and J shed 4 bases, with 12 bases lying between them. The chain's CDR3 is CASSEWGDGYEQYF. The CDR3 nucleotides are TGTGCCAGCAGTGAATGGGGGGACGGATACGAGCAGTACTTC.

There are many counts of this clonotype. The CDR3 region has the DNA TGTGCCAGCAGCTTAGCTAGCTTCGTGAGTCTAAGTACCTACGAGCAGTACTTC. Protein sequence: CASSLASFVSLSTYEQYF. The chain combines TRBV7-2 with TRBJ2-7, with D uncertain. V was trimmed by 0 bases and J by 2 bases, leaving 20 bases between them. This CDR3 region has 18 residues. Germline CDR1 reads SGHTA; CDR2 reads FQGNSA.